The clone carrying this T cell receptor (beta chain) showed up just a few times. Antigen: not known. TCRdb redid the calling of the reads with MiXCR, one entry per CDR3 protein. The sample has 310,000 or so distinct CDR3 sequences, roughly a tenth seen once. The data stem from a study of T cell repertoires in cytomegalovirus infection. The wider study: Signatures in public TCR beta sequences pointed to both CMV infection and matching HLA type. Study-wide points: Carriers of CMV and the relevant HLA type were discriminated by public TCR beta frequency. The ex vivo response was dominated by HLA-C-restricted CMV-specific TCR beta clonotypes.

Germline V gene lookup returns CDR1 DFQATT and CDR2 SNEGSKA (reference sequence). The V end lost 0 bases, the J end lost 0 bases, and 11 bases lay between the germline ends. This CDR3 is built from 15 residues. This sequence was found in a human donor in good health (CMV status not recorded). Some clones in this sample may be carry-over from other donors' samples. Sequencing was carried out using PBMCs. The rearrangement uses TRBV20-1 and TRBJ1-2; D not resolved. CDR3 region: CSARDGRLTNYGYTF. The CDR3 DNA reads as TGCAGTGCTAGAGATGGCCGCTTGACTAACTATGGCTACACCTTC.